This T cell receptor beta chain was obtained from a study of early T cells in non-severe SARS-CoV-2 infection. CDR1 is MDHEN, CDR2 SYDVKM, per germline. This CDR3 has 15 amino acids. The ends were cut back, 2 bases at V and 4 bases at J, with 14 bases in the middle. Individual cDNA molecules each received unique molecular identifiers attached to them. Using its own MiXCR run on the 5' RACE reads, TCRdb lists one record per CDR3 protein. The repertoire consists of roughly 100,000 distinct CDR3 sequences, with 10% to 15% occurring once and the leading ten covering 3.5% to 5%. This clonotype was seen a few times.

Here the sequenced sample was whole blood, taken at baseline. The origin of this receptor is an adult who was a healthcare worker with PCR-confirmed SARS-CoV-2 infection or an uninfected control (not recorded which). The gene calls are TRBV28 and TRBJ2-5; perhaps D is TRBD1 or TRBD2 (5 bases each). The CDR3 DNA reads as TGTGCCAGCAGTTTAGTGGGGGTATCGCGAGAGACCCAGTACTTC. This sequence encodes CASSLVGVSRETQYF.